Below are 27 T cell receptor beta chains sequenced from a single sample in a study of persistence of HIV-infected CD4 T cells. The antigens for these receptors are not known. Stimulation used approximately 9.6 ug/mL lysate from CMV-infected fibroblasts. Sorting of responding CD4+ T cells relied on upregulated CD40 ligand together with CD69. Sequencing used immunoSEQ version 4 in survey mode. Generated by immunoSEQ multiplex PCR, the TCRdb table keeps only in-frame clones and is missing some. The sample records about 15,000 clones, approximately 71% being singletons. The sample consisted of CD4+ T cells sorted from PBMCs after roughly 18-hour stimulation, taken from a patient who received antiretroviral therapy. These receptors all stem from an adult man with HIV who was CMV-seropositive.

The chain joins TRBV29-1 to TRBJ2-7; the D gene could be TRBD1 or TRBD2 (5 bases each). Germline V lookup: CDR1 SQVTM, CDR2 ANQGSEA. This CDR3 spans 12 amino acids. The ends were cut back, 5 bases at V and 3 bases at J, with 11 bases in the middle. Here the CDR3 reads CSVTGTYYEQYF. Here the CDR3 DNA reads TGCAGCGTTACCGGGACGTACTACGAGCAGTACTTC.

This clone has more than one count but fewer than ten. V gene TRBV28 combines with J gene TRBJ1-4, with 8 bases identical to TRBD1. Trimming took 7 bases from V and 10 from J; bases not matched to a gene: 14. CDR1 and CDR2 from the germline V gene are MDHEN and SYDVKM. The CDR3 spans 15 residues. The CDR3 protein is CASTSPGTGYLKLFF. DNA of the CDR3: TGTGCCAGCACCTCCCCCGGGACAGGCTACCTAAAACTGTTTTTT.

The V gene is TRBV7-6, the J gene TRBJ2-1, with 10 bases that match TRBD1. CDR3 length equals 15 residues. The germline V gene encodes CDR1 SGHVS and CDR2 FNYEAQ. Losses at the gene ends were 5 bases for V and 2 bases for J; bases not matched to a gene: 3. CDR3 coding DNA: TGTGCCAGCAGCGGGGACAGGGGTACCTACAATGAGCAGTTCTTC. Protein sequence: CASSGDRGTYNEQFF.

The chain carries TRBV28 and TRBJ1-4; D remains unclear. CDR3 length equals 14 residues. Germline CDR1 and CDR2: MDHEN and SYDVKM. Trimming left V 2 bases short and J 9 bases short, with 13 bases between. CDR3 nucleotide sequence: TGTGCCAGCAGTTTAGAGCAGGCGAGTAAAAAACTGTTTTTT. Translating gives CASSLEQASKKLFF.

This clone was observed a few times. The chain recombines TRBV6-5 with TRBJ1-6; D is perhaps TRBD1 (6 bases). This CDR3 spans 14 amino acids. Trimming took 6 bases from V and 7 from J, leaving 13 bases between them. Germline CDR1 reads MNHEY; CDR2 reads SVGAGI. CDR3 nucleotide sequence: TGTGCCAGCAGAGGGGGAGCCCCCAATTCACCCCTCCACTTT. Its protein product is CASRGGAPNSPLHF.

This clone has just one count. The gene calls are TRBV3-1 (or the pseudogene TRBV3-2) and TRBJ2-3; no firm D call. The CDR3 runs to 14 residues. V lost 2 bases and J lost 0, with 6 bases in between. The germline V gene has CDR1 LGHDT and CDR2 YNNKEL (reference sequence). The CDR3 sequence is CASSQTLSTDTQYF. Written as DNA, the CDR3 is TGTGCCAGCAGCCAAACCCTCAGCACAGATACGCAGTATTTT.

This clone was picked up a small number of times. The chain combines TRBV28 with TRBJ2-7, with D hard to call. The germline gives CDR1 MDHEN, CDR2 SYDVKM. With 3 bases removed from V and 7 bases from J, the gap between germline ends came to 10 bases. The CDR3 has 12 residues. Written as DNA, the CDR3 is TGTGCCAGCAGTTTGGAGTTTGGTGAGCAGTACTTC. This codes for CASSLEFGEQYF.

This sequence joins TRBV9 and TRBJ1-2, with 8 bases aligning to TRBD1. This CDR3 is built from 15 residues. The germline gives CDR1 SGDLS, CDR2 YYNGEE. V dropped 4 bases and J dropped 3; count of bases not matched to a gene: 8. The CDR3 loop is CASSPGTGRYYGYTF. Here the CDR3 DNA reads TGTGCCAGCAGCCCAGGGACAGGCCGCTACTATGGCTACACCTTC.

The J gene is TRBJ2-3, the V gene TRBV9; D not certain. The CDR3 spans 14 residues. With 0 bases removed from V and 0 bases from J, the gap between germline ends came to 5 bases. From germline, CDR1 is SGDLS and CDR2 YYNGEE. The CDR3 bases are TGTGCCAGCAGCGTAGATCCGAGCACAGATACGCAGTATTTT. It translates to CASSVDPSTDTQYF.

The V call is TRBV5-1, the J call TRBJ2-2; the D gene is possibly TRBD2 (5 bases). The CDR3 totals 13 residues. Deletions cut 6 bases from V and 7 bases from J, with 13 bases between. The germline V gene has CDR1 SGHRS and CDR2 YFSETQ. CDR3 coding DNA: TGCGCCAGCACGCCAAACGGAGGCGGGGAGCTGTTTTTT. It is translated as CASTPNGGGELFF. Complete variable domain (other parts from reference TRBV5-1 and TRBJ2-2): KAGVTQTPRYLIKTRGQQVTLSCSPISGHRSVSWYQQTPGQGLQFLFEYFSETQRNKGNFPGRFSGRQFSNSRSEMNVSTLELGDSALYLCASTPNGGGELFFGEGSRLTVL.

This CDR3 is CASRRDQSYEQYF. In DNA form, the CDR3 reads TGTGCCAGCAGAAGGGATCAGTCCTACGAGCAGTACTTC. The chain joins TRBV5-4 to TRBJ2-7, with D unresolved. The CDR3 is 13 residues long. V gave up 5 bases and J gave up 1 base, with 10 bases separating them. Germline V CDR1 and CDR2: SGHNT, YYREEE (reference sequence).

The CDR3 DNA reads TGTGCCAGCAGTTTAAGGGGGGCGCTATGGTCTGAAGCTTTCTTT. This translates into CASSLRGALWSEAFF. This chain uses TRBV28 with TRBJ1-1; a weak D match, TRBD1 (6 bases). V was clipped by 2 bases and J by 6 bases, with 16 bases between them. The length of the CDR3 is 15 residues. CDR1 is MDHEN and CDR2 is SYDVKM in the germline V gene.

The V and J genes are TRBV6-1 and TRBJ2-3; 10 bases fit TRBD2. Germline V lookup: CDR1 MNHNS, CDR2 SASEGT. CDR3 length equals 16 residues. V was pared by 3 bases and J by 2 bases, with 5 bases of the junction left unmatched. The CDR3 sequence: CASSDGLAGATDTQYF. CDR3 DNA sequence: TGTGCCAGCAGTGATGGTCTAGCGGGGGCCACAGATACGCAGTATTTT.

The V gene is TRBV10-2, the J gene TRBJ2-2, with 9 bases lining up with TRBD1. Germline values: CDR1 WSHSY, CDR2 SAAADI. The CDR3 covers 14 residues. V shed 3 bases and J 7 bases; nucleotides not matched to a gene: 3. The CDR3 protein is CASSEQGANGELFF. The CDR3, as DNA: TGCGCCAGCAGTGAACAGGGGGCAAACGGGGAGCTGTTTTTT.

The chain links TRBV5-8 to TRBJ2-2; D call uncertain. Germline V lookup: CDR1 SGHTS, CDR2 YDEGEE. Trimming took off 4 bases at V and 8 bases at J, with 18 bases between the two ends. The length of the CDR3 is 15 residues. As DNA, the CDR3 is TGTGCCAGCAGCCCCCGCTTGTTCCTGACTGGGGAGCTGTTTTTT. It translates to CASSPRLFLTGELFF.

This chain's CDR3 is CASSGQGAVGYTF. The CDR3 nucleotides are TGTGCCAGCAGCGGACAGGGGGCGGTTGGCTACACCTTC. The chain joins TRBV7-9 to TRBJ1-2, with 11 bases that match TRBD1. Germline CDR1 and CDR2: SEHNR and FQNEAQ (reference sequence). This CDR3 comprises 13 residues. With 5 bases clipped from V and 7 bases from J, the junction kept 3 bases outside the gene matches.

The genes are TRBV3-1 (or the pseudogene TRBV3-2) and TRBJ1-2; D not resolved. This CDR3 contains 14 residues. Trimming took 0 bases from V and 4 from J, leaving 9 bases between them. The V gene's germline CDR1 is LGHDT and CDR2 YNNKEL (reference sequence). In DNA, the CDR3 is TGTGCCAGCAGCCAAGATGTCAGGCCCTATGGCTACACCTTC. Translating it yields CASSQDVRPYGYTF.

This chain links TRBV6-1 with TRBJ2-3, with D perhaps assigned TRBD1 or TRBD2 (5 bases each). Germline loops: CDR1 MNHNS, CDR2 SASEGT. The CDR3 has 13 residues. Trimming took off 1 base at V and 9 bases at J, with 11 bases between the two ends. This chain's CDR3 is CASSEEKGTTQYF. The CDR3 nucleotides are TGTGCCAGCAGTGAAGAAAAGGGGACGACGCAGTATTTT.

The CDR3 protein is CASSWSSGGDTEAFF. CDR3 DNA: TGCGCCAGCAGCTGGTCCTCCGGGGGAGACACTGAAGCTTTCTTT. The chain combines TRBV5-1 with TRBJ1-1, with D tentatively TRBD1 (5 bases). Between the trimmed V and J ends, which lost 3 bases and 3 bases, there was a span of 15 bases. In germline, CDR1 is SGHRS, CDR2 YFSETQ. The CDR3 runs 15 residues.

The chain couples TRBV5-5 to TRBJ1-2, with 7 positions matching TRBD1. V lost 0 bases, J lost 4 bases, and 12 bases stayed unmatched. The CDR3 is 17 amino acids. CDR1 SGHKS and CDR2 YYEKEE come from the germline V gene (reference sequence). CDR3 nucleotide sequence: TGTGCCAGCAGCTTGGCGCCGGGACAGAACACCTTCTATGGCTACACCTTC. Its protein product is CASSLAPGQNTFYGYTF.

The chain links TRBV5-1 to TRBJ1-1; 7 bases match TRBD1. The CDR3 is 15 amino acids. From germline, CDR1 is SGHRS and CDR2 YFSETQ. J was trimmed by 3 bases and V by 0 bases; bases with no gene match: 5. CDR3 protein: CASSLDAQGDTEAFF. For the CDR3, the DNA is TGCGCCAGCAGCTTGGATGCGCAGGGGGACACTGAAGCTTTCTTT.

The chain carries TRBV7-6 and TRBJ2-6; D is unclear. The CDR3 length is 14 residues. Germline CDR1 reads SGHVS; CDR2 reads FNYEAQ. Trimming removed 5 bases at V and 2 bases at J, with 7 bases between. Written as DNA, the CDR3 is TGTGCCAGCAGCGGGTTTGCTGGGGCCAACGTCCTGACTTTC. Encoded protein: CASSGFAGANVLTF.

The chain has TRBV29-1 and TRBJ2-7; D is possibly TRBD2 (6 bases). This CDR3 comprises 14 residues. CDR1 is SQVTM and CDR2 is ANQGSEA in the germline V gene. Deletions cut 2 bases from V and 8 bases from J, with 19 bases between. The CDR3 DNA follows: TGCAGCGTTGAATATGTAGGAGGGGTTCGGCAGCAGTACTTC. This sequence encodes CSVEYVGGVRQQYF.

Note on this clone: Other DNA sequences in the same sample also yield this CDR3. V is TRBV6-1 and J is TRBJ1-4, with a tentative D call TRBD1 (5 bases). The CDR3 is made up of 15 amino acids. V lost 2 bases to trimming and J lost 7 bases, with 14 bases between them. In germline, CDR1 is MNHNS, CDR2 SASEGT. CDR3 region: CASSEPRGRGEKLFF. CDR3 sequence (DNA): TGTGCCAGCAGTGAACCTAGGGGCCGAGGTGAAAAACTGTTTTTT.

This chain connects TRBV5-1 to TRBJ1-4; tentatively, D is TRBD1 (6 bases). Trimming shortened V by 0 bases and J by 5 bases, and 17 bases separated the two germline ends. This CDR3 has 17 amino acids. Germline CDR1 SGHRS, CDR2 YFSETQ. CDR3 amino acids: CASSLGTLQGRNEKLFF. DNA of the CDR3: TGCGCCAGCAGCTTGGGTACCCTACAGGGACGAAATGAAAAACTGTTTTTT.

Only a few counts were recorded for this clone. The rearrangement uses TRBV2 and TRBJ2-3; 7 nucleotides agree with TRBD2. J lost 1 base, V lost 2 bases, and 3 bases had no gene match. Germline CDR1 is SNHLY and CDR2 is FYNNEI. The CDR3 contains 15 residues. The CDR3 here is CASSEMAGGTDTQYF. CDR3 coding DNA: TGTGCCAGCAGTGAAATGGCGGGGGGCACAGATACGCAGTATTTT.

V usage is TRBV11-2 and J usage is TRBJ2-7; 11 positions agree with TRBD1. The J segment lost 4 bases and the V segment lost 3 bases, leaving 2 bases of the junction unmatched. Germline V lookup: CDR1 SGHAT, CDR2 FQNNGV. The CDR3 has 14 residues. The CDR3 sequence: CASSLDRGLYEQYF. CDR3 bases: TGTGCCAGCAGCTTGGACAGGGGGCTGTACGAGCAGTACTTC.